These 28 T cell receptor beta chains came from one sample sequenced in a study of blood T cell repertoires in COVID-19. Sequencing was performed with immunoSEQ multiplex PCR; in TCRdb, only in-frame clones are kept and a portion is missing. The table shows around 280,000 clones, with around nine tenths occurring only once. Sequencing used peripheral blood. These receptors all come from a woman in her 30s with COVID-19, enrolled during active disease.

V is TRBV7-8 and J is TRBJ2-1; 7 bases agree with TRBD1. The V gene end was trimmed by 5 bases and the J gene end by 2 bases; junction bases not matched to a gene: 6. CDR3 length equals 15 residues. Germline V gene lookup returns CDR1 SGHVS and CDR2 FQNEAQ. The CDR3 protein is CASSGRQGAYNEQFF. Here the CDR3 DNA reads TGTGCCAGCAGCGGACGACAGGGAGCCTACAATGAGCAGTTCTTC.

This clone occurred once. The V gene is TRBV7-2, the J gene TRBJ1-4; TRBD1 agrees at 7 bases. The CDR3 contains 15 residues. Per germline, CDR1 SGHTA and CDR2 FQGNSA. V lost 5 bases, J lost 4 bases, and 7 bases stayed unmatched. The DNA of the CDR3 is TGTGCCAGCAGCGAATCCGGGACAGTTAATGAAAAACTGTTTTTT. The encoded protein is CASSESGTVNEKLFF.

CDR3 sequence reads: CASSLVPGGMNLSPLHF. The CDR3 DNA sequence: TGCGCCAGCAGCTTGGTCCCAGGGGGCATGAATTTGTCACCCCTCCACTTT. The rearrangement links TRBV5-1 to TRBJ1-6; 8 bases line up with TRBD1. Germline V lookup: CDR1 SGHRS, CDR2 YFSETQ. CDR3 length: 17 amino acids. V dropped 0 bases and J dropped 10; count of bases not matched to a gene: 12.

The chain employs TRBV2 and TRBJ1-4; 8 nucleotides align to TRBD1. Unmatched junction bases numbered 5, after V lost 5 bases and J lost 3 bases. CDR3 length: 15 residues. Looked up from germline, CDR1 is SNHLY and CDR2 is FYNNEI. CDR3: CASSSQGAPNEKLFF. The CDR3 nucleotides are TGTGCCAGCAGTTCTCAGGGGGCGCCTAATGAAAAACTGTTTTTT. The full variable domain, in which reference TRBV2 and TRBJ1-4 provide the parts outside the CDR3, is EPEVTQTPSHQVTQMGQEVILRCVPISNHLYFYWYRQILGQKVEFLVSFYNNEISEKSEIFDDQFSVERPDGSNFTLKIRSTKLEDSAMYFCASSSQGAPNEKLFFGSGTQLSVL.

CDR3 in DNA: TGTGCCAGCACCACGGGGGATTCCTACGAGCAGTACTTC. It specifies CASTTGDSYEQYF. The chain couples TRBV6-5 to TRBJ2-7, with TRBD2 as a possible D gene (6 bases). V gave up 7 bases and J gave up 1 base, with 11 bases separating them. CDR3 length: 13 amino acids. Looked up from germline, CDR1 is MNHEY and CDR2 is SVGAGI.

V is TRBV5-1 and J is TRBJ2-1; D possibly corresponds to TRBD1 (6 bases). Germline CDR1 SGHRS, CDR2 YFSETQ. V dropped 1 base and J dropped 2 bases, with 7 bases sitting between them. CDR3 length equals 14 residues. CDR3 nucleotide sequence: TGCGCCAGCAGCTTGCAGGGGACCTACAATGAGCAGTTCTTC. As protein: CASSLQGTYNEQFF.

The chain links TRBV5-4 to TRBJ2-7, with 8 bases identical to TRBD2. The CDR3 consists of 15 residues. Germline-derived CDR1 and CDR2 are SGHNT and YYREEE (reference sequence). V shed 3 bases, J shed 1 base, and the junction held 6 bases outside the gene matches. CDR3 in DNA: TGTGCCAGCAGCTCCCGAAGCGGGAGTTCCTACGAGCAGTACTTC. Translated: CASSSRSGSSYEQYF.

V and J are TRBV6-5 and TRBJ2-7, with TRBD2 matching 8 bases. The germline CDR1 and CDR2 sequences are MNHEY and SVGAGI. This CDR3 is built from 14 residues. V lost 7 bases, J lost 0 bases, and 5 bases stayed unmatched. For the CDR3, the DNA is TGTGCCAGCACCTCGACTAGCGACTCCTACGAGCAGTACTTC. Protein sequence: CASTSTSDSYEQYF.

V and J are TRBV7-8 and TRBJ1-3, with 7 bases fitting TRBD1. This CDR3 has 15 amino acids. The J segment lost 3 bases and the V segment lost 2 bases, leaving 4 bases of the junction unmatched. Per the germline V gene, CDR1 is SGHVS and CDR2 is FQNEAQ. The CDR3 DNA follows: TGTGCCAGCAGCTTACCCCAGGGGGTTGGAAACACCATATATTTT. Encoded protein: CASSLPQGVGNTIYF.

This chain connects TRBV30 to TRBJ2-5; TRBD2 agrees at 10 bases. This CDR3 has 15 amino acids. V trimming: 0 bases; J trimming: 3 bases; junction bases outside the gene matches: 4. Looked up from germline, CDR1 is GTSNPN and CDR2 is SVGIG (reference sequence). The CDR3 coding sequence is TGTGCCTGGAGTGTAGCGGGAGGGATAGAAGAGACCCAGTACTTC. Protein product: CAWSVAGGIEETQYF.

The chain is built from TRBV5-8 and TRBJ1-5, with D unclear. V gave up 5 bases and J gave up 7 bases, with 13 bases separating them. The germline gives CDR1 SGHTS, CDR2 YDEGEE. This CDR3 region has 13 residues. CDR3 region: CASSRVPGQPQHF. The DNA for the CDR3 is TGTGCCAGCAGTCGGGTCCCCGGGCAGCCCCAGCATTTT.

This chain joins TRBV6-5 and TRBJ1-1; no definite D call. V dropped 6 bases and J dropped 5 bases, with 16 bases sitting between them. The CDR3 length is 14 residues. CDR1 and CDR2 (germline): MNHEY, SVGAGI. In nucleotides, the CDR3 is TGTGCCAGCAGCCTAGACGAGGGCCGGACTGAAGCTTTCTTT. Translation gives CASSLDEGRTEAFF.

V usage is TRBV13 and J usage is TRBJ1-1; D remains ambiguous. Germline CDR1 and CDR2: PRHDT and FYEKMQ (reference sequence). V lost 6 bases and J 3 bases, leaving 5 bases between the germline ends. The CDR3 sequence is 11 residues long. The CDR3 region is CASSSYTEAFF. For the CDR3, the DNA is TGTGCCAGCAGTTCCTACACTGAAGCTTTCTTT.

The chain employs TRBV6-5 and TRBJ2-7; D possibly corresponds to TRBD2 (5 bases). The CDR3 has 12 amino acids. CDR1 is MNHEY and CDR2 is SVGAGI in the germline V gene. Between the trimmed V and J ends, which lost 10 bases and 7 bases, there was a span of 17 bases. For the CDR3, the DNA is TGTGCCACGCGGGCCCCGCTAGGGGAGCAGTACTTC. This encodes CATRAPLGEQYF.

The chain is built from TRBV7-9 and TRBJ1-3, with 8 nucleotides matching TRBD1. V dropped 1 base and J dropped 4; count of bases not matched to a gene: 3. The CDR3 is 15 residues long. Germline V gives CDR1 SEHNR, CDR2 FQNEAQ (reference sequence). CDR3 sequence (DNA): TGTGCCAGCAGCTTAGAGACAGGGGCAGGAAACACCATATATTTT. As protein: CASSLETGAGNTIYF.

The chain uses TRBV19 and TRBJ1-1, with no clear D. Trimming took 3 bases from V and 1 from J, leaving 6 bases between them. The length of the CDR3 is 13 residues. The germline CDR1 and CDR2 sequences are LNHDA and SQIVND (reference sequence). The CDR3 coding sequence is TGTGCCAGTAGTATCGCGGAGAACACTGAAGCTTTCTTT. Amino acid sequence: CASSIAENTEAFF. Full variable domain (rest looked up from reference TRBV19 and TRBJ1-1): DGGITQSPKYLFRKEGQNVTLSCEQNLNHDAMYWYRQDPGQGLRLIYYSQIVNDFQKGDIAEGYSVSREKKESFPLTVTSAQKNPTAFYLCASSIAENTEAFFGQGTRLTVV.

The V call is TRBV11-1, the J call TRBJ2-7; 7 nucleotides align to TRBD2. The trim removed 1 base at V and 6 bases at J, leaving 6 bases unmatched. The CDR3 is 14 amino acids. Germline CDR1 is SGHAT and CDR2 is FQDESV (reference sequence). CDR3 region: CASSLVGLPTEQYF. In nucleotides, the CDR3 is TGTGCCAGCAGCTTAGTGGGACTACCTACCGAGCAGTACTTC.

V usage is TRBV5-1 and J usage is TRBJ2-1, with 7 nucleotides matching TRBD2. The J segment lost 7 bases and the V segment lost 1 base, leaving 5 bases of the junction unmatched. The CDR3 runs 14 residues. From germline, CDR1 is SGHRS and CDR2 YFSETQ. This chain's CDR3 is CASSLNGRPNEQFF. DNA for the CDR3: TGCGCCAGCAGCTTGAACGGGAGGCCGAATGAGCAGTTCTTC. Based on the CDR3 plus reference TRBV5-1 and TRBJ2-1, the full variable domain is KAGVTQTPRYLIKTRGQQVTLSCSPISGHRSVSWYQQTPGQGLQFLFEYFSETQRNKGNFPGRFSGRQFSNSRSEMNVSTLELGDSALYLCASSLNGRPNEQFFGPGTRLTVL.

The chain has TRBV30 and TRBJ1-1, with no clear D. The CDR3 spans 16 residues. V was pared by 5 bases and J by 3 bases, with 22 bases between. CDR1 and CDR2 (germline): GTSNPN, SVGIG (reference sequence). This CDR3 is CAWWTREIEWDTEAFF. CDR3 in DNA: TGTGCCTGGTGGACCCGGGAAATAGAGTGGGACACTGAAGCTTTCTTT.

The gene calls are TRBV6-5 and TRBJ1-6, with TRBD1 matching 10 bases. This CDR3 has 13 amino acids. J gave up 7 bases and V 6 bases, and 0 bases lay outside the gene matches. The V gene's germline CDR1 is MNHEY and CDR2 SVGAGI. CDR3 in DNA: TGTGCCAGCAGGGACAGGGGGAATTCACCCCTCCACTTT. Amino acids: CASRDRGNSPLHF.

V gene TRBV6-5 combines with J gene TRBJ1-1; D gene unclear. V was clipped by 7 bases and J by 6 bases, with 21 bases between them. The CDR3 has 15 amino acids. Germline V gene data show CDR1 as MNHEY and CDR2 as SVGAGI. The CDR3 DNA reads as TGTGCCAGCACCCGCGGTGTCCATCGAGGCGCTGAAGCTTTCTTT. This sequence encodes CASTRGVHRGAEAFF.

The chain combines TRBV24-1 with TRBJ2-1, with 7 nucleotides matching TRBD2. The V gene's germline CDR1 is KGHDR and CDR2 SFDVKD. The V and J ends lost 4 bases and 1 base, in that order; junction bases with no gene match: 3. This CDR3 is 15 amino acids long. The CDR3 nucleotides are TGTGCCACCAGTGAGCCCGGGAGGTCCTACAATGAGCAGTTCTTC. Residues: CATSEPGRSYNEQFF.

CDR3 region: CASSLLRTDTQYF. The CDR3 nucleotides read TGTGCCAGCAGCTTACTCCGCACAGATACGCAGTATTTT. This sequence joins TRBV5-4 and TRBJ2-3; D gene unclear. This CDR3 has 13 residues. V was clipped by 2 bases and J by 1 base, with 5 bases between them. Germline loops: CDR1 SGHNT, CDR2 YYREEE (reference sequence).

The chain recombines TRBV9 with TRBJ2-2, with TRBD2 as a possible D gene (6 bases). Per germline, CDR1 SGDLS and CDR2 YYNGEE. With 4 bases removed from V and 2 bases from J, the gap between germline ends came to 9 bases. The CDR3 spans 14 residues. The CDR3 sequence: CASSFGTNTGELFF. The CDR3 region has the DNA TGTGCCAGCAGCTTCGGGACTAACACCGGGGAGCTGTTTTTT.

V usage is TRBV3-1 (or the pseudogene TRBV3-2) and J usage is TRBJ2-7, with D possibly being TRBD2 (6 bases). Germline V lookup: CDR1 LGHDT, CDR2 YNNKEL (reference sequence). V was shortened by 3 bases and J by 6 bases, with 12 bases between the two germline ends. The CDR3 has 13 amino acids. The CDR3 nucleotides are TGTGCCAGCAGCCAGGGACTTCTAGGCGAGCAGTACTTC. The encoded protein is CASSQGLLGEQYF.

Of note for this clone: The identical CDR3 is also encoded by other nucleotide sequences in the sample. The rearrangement joins TRBV12-5 to TRBJ1-2; 8 nucleotides line up with TRBD1. The ends lost 5 bases at V and 7 bases at J; junction bases unmatched: 3. This CDR3 has 12 amino acids. Per the germline V gene, CDR1 is LGHNT and CDR2 is FRNRAP. CDR3: CASGPDRGGYTF. The CDR3 DNA reads TGTGCTAGTGGTCCCGACAGGGGTGGCTACACCTTC.

The V call is TRBV5-1, the J call TRBJ1-1, with 10 bases lining up with TRBD1. Germline values: CDR1 SGHRS, CDR2 YFSETQ. The trim removed 2 bases at V and 5 bases at J, leaving 6 bases unmatched. The CDR3 totals 15 residues. DNA for the CDR3: TGCGCCAGCAGCTTCTTCGGGACAGGGGAAACTGAAGCTTTCTTT. Its protein product is CASSFFGTGETEAFF.

The gene calls are TRBV9 and TRBJ2-6, with D maybe TRBD2 (5 bases). Germline V gene data show CDR1 as SGDLS and CDR2 as YYNGEE. The CDR3 length is 15 residues. V lost 3 bases, J lost 4 bases, and 11 bases lay in between. Here the CDR3 DNA reads TGTGCCAGCAGCGCGGGGTCTCTGGGGGCCAACGTCCTGACTTTC. Its translation is CASSAGSLGANVLTF.